Presented here are 27 T cell receptor beta chains from one specimen sequenced in a study of cytomegalovirus exposure and HLA in healthy donors. The study ran its PCR with 60 Vbeta and 13 Jbeta primers. Sequencing used immunoSEQ multiplex PCR; TCRdb keeps in-frame clones, though not all of them. The table lists roughly 70,000 clones. Material: PBMCs. The receptors were gathered from a female donor in good health and CMV-seropositive.

The CDR3, as DNA: TGCGCCAGCAGTGATCGGGACAGGGGTTATCAGCCCCAGCATTTT. Protein product: CASSDRDRGYQPQHF. The chain uses TRBV10-2 and TRBJ1-5; 10 bases agree with TRBD1. This CDR3 has 15 residues. Unmatched junction bases numbered 4, after V lost 3 bases and J lost 5 bases. Germline V gene lookup returns CDR1 WSHSY and CDR2 SAAADI.

The chain combines TRBV5-4 with TRBJ1-2; no clear D gene. V was shortened by 3 bases and J by 4 bases, with 10 bases between the two germline ends. CDR3 size: 13 residues. CDR1 is SGHNT and CDR2 is YYREEE in the germline V gene (reference sequence). The CDR3 is CASSSDGLYGYTF. In DNA form, the CDR3 reads TGTGCCAGCAGCTCGGACGGACTCTATGGCTACACCTTC.

The CDR3: CASRDYRGSNEQFF. The CDR3 nucleotides are TGCGCCAGCAGGGACTACAGGGGAAGCAATGAGCAGTTCTTC. The chain recombines TRBV10-2 with TRBJ2-1; a weak D match, TRBD1 (7 bases). Germline V gene lookup returns CDR1 WSHSY and CDR2 SAAADI. The V gene lost 6 bases and the J gene lost 6 bases, with 15 bases spanning the gap. The CDR3 spans 14 residues.

This chain joins TRBV2 and TRBJ1-2, with 7 bases fitting TRBD1. With 2 bases clipped from V and 3 bases from J, the junction kept 6 bases outside the gene matches. This CDR3 has 15 amino acids. The germline CDR1 and CDR2 sequences are SNHLY and FYNNEI. For the CDR3, the DNA is TGTGCCAGCAGTGAAAGGGGGCTTTCCTACTATGGCTACACCTTC. Translating gives CASSERGLSYYGYTF.

CDR3: CASSEGTGAGELFF. The CDR3 nucleotides read TGTGCCAGCAGTGAAGGGACAGGGGCCGGGGAGCTGTTTTTT. The V call is TRBV6-1, the J call TRBJ2-2; 9 bases fit TRBD1. This CDR3 is 14 amino acids long. Germline V gene lookup returns CDR1 MNHNS and CDR2 SASEGT. V lost 1 base and J lost 6; bases outside the gene matches: 0.

The chain couples TRBV27 to TRBJ1-4, with TRBD1 as a possible D gene (5 bases). Trimming took 6 bases from V and 8 from J, leaving 13 bases between them. Per germline, CDR1 MNHEY and CDR2 SMNVEV (reference sequence). The CDR3 contains 13 residues. The CDR3 region has the DNA TGTGCCAGCAGCCGGGGGGGAGAGGAAAAACTGTTTTTT. This encodes CASSRGGEEKLFF.

This rearrangement joins TRBV29-1 to TRBJ2-1; D is ambiguous. This CDR3 comprises 11 residues. CDR1 SQVTM and CDR2 ANQGSEA come from the germline V gene. V was shortened by 4 bases and J by 10 bases, with 11 bases between the two germline ends. CDR3 amino acids: CSVGLDDEQFF. DNA of the CDR3: TGCAGCGTTGGACTTGACGACGAGCAGTTCTTC.

V is TRBV4-2 and J is TRBJ2-3; D is perhaps TRBD1 (6 bases). CDR1 is LGHNA, CDR2 YNFKEQ, per germline. CDR3 length: 15 amino acids. Trimming left V 5 bases short and J 0 bases short, with 12 bases between. The chain's CDR3 is CASSNRGGSTDTQYF. In nucleotides, the CDR3 is TGTGCCAGCAGCAACAGAGGGGGTAGCACAGATACGCAGTATTTT.

The genes are TRBV30 and TRBJ2-5; tentative D call: TRBD1 (6 bases). The closer fit of TRBJ2-7 to the DNA end suggests the J call may be wrong. The V gene's germline CDR1 is GTSNPN and CDR2 SVGIG (reference sequence). CDR3 length: 15 residues. The CDR3 DNA is TGTGCCTGGGTTGGGAAGGGACACTACTCCTACGAGCAGTACTTC. Protein product: CAWVGKGHYSYEQYF.

The V gene is TRBV7-2, the J gene TRBJ2-7; 9 nucleotides agree with TRBD2. There are 14 residues in the CDR3. V lost 3 bases, J lost 6 bases, and 6 bases stayed unmatched. CDR1 and CDR2 from the germline V gene are SGHTA and FQGNSA. As DNA, the CDR3 is TGTGCCAGCAGCTTGGCCGGACTAGCGAGCGAGCAGTACTTC. Its translation: CASSLAGLASEQYF.

This chain uses TRBV2 with TRBJ1-2; a possible D gene is TRBD1 (5 bases). Germline V lookup: CDR1 SNHLY, CDR2 FYNNEI. Trimming left V 4 bases short and J 3 bases short, with 9 bases between. The CDR3 has 13 residues. CDR3 region: CASSGGRDYGYTF. CDR3 DNA sequence: TGTGCCAGCAGTGGGGGGAGGGACTATGGCTACACCTTC. Full variable domain (remainder filled in from reference TRBV2 and TRBJ1-2): EPEVTQTPSHQVTQMGQEVILRCVPISNHLYFYWYRQILGQKVEFLVSFYNNEISEKSEIFDDQFSVERPDGSNFTLKIRSTKLEDSAMYFCASSGGRDYGYTFGSGTRLTVV.

This rearrangement joins TRBV18 to TRBJ2-7, with 8 bases that match TRBD2. CDR1 is KGHSH and CDR2 is LQKENI in the germline V gene. The CDR3 runs to 14 residues. Germline trimming cut 3 bases from V and 0 bases from J; bases unmatched to any gene: 1. The CDR3 nucleotides read TGTGCCAGCTCACCCAGCGGGAGCTCCTACGAGCAGTACTTC. It is translated as CASSPSGSSYEQYF.

The chain combines TRBV7-2 with TRBJ1-4; D is uncertain. This CDR3 has 14 residues. Per germline, CDR1 SGHTA and CDR2 FQGNSA. Trimming shortened V by 5 bases and J by 8 bases, and 15 bases separated the two germline ends. The CDR3 region has the DNA TGTGCCAGCAGCCCCGACTCGGGTACCGAAAAACTGTTTTTT. Its protein product is CASSPDSGTEKLFF.

This sequence joins TRBV11-1 and TRBJ2-5, with D possibly being TRBD1 (6 bases). CDR3 length: 15 residues. Trimming took off 4 bases at V and 2 bases at J, with 14 bases between the two ends. Per the germline V gene, CDR1 is SGHAT and CDR2 is FQDESV (reference sequence). CDR3 in amino acids: CASSSRGGTQETQYF. The CDR3 region has the DNA TGTGCCAGCAGCTCCAGGGGTGGTACTCAAGAGACCCAGTACTTC.

The V gene is TRBV19, the J gene TRBJ2-7, with D tentatively TRBD1 (6 bases). V was pared by 3 bases and J by 2 bases, with 23 bases between. The germline V gene encodes CDR1 LNHDA and CDR2 SQIVND (reference sequence). The CDR3 is made up of 18 amino acids. The CDR3 DNA is TGTGCCAGTAGTATCGGTTGGGGCTCGACAGGACCAACCTACGAGCAGTACTTC. Translating gives CASSIGWGSTGPTYEQYF.

The chain recombines TRBV9 with TRBJ2-3; tentative D call: TRBD2 (6 bases). From germline, CDR1 is SGDLS and CDR2 YYNGEE. V lost 0 bases and J lost 3, with 8 bases in between. There are 14 residues in the CDR3. As DNA, the CDR3 is TGTGCCAGCAGCGTAGCGGGAGCGACAGATACGCAGTATTTT. Amino acids: CASSVAGATDTQYF. Complete variable domain (other parts from reference TRBV9 and TRBJ2-3): DSGVTQTPKHLITATGQRVTLRCSPRSGDLSVYWYQQSLDQGLQFLIQYYNGEERAKGNILERFSAQQFPDLHSELNLSSLELGDSALYFCASSVAGATDTQYFGPGTRLTVL.

The chain has TRBV4-3 and TRBJ2-1, with 10 bases matching TRBD2. Germline values: CDR1 LGHNA, CDR2 YSLEER. The CDR3 extends over 16 amino acids. With V trimmed by 4 bases and J by 4 bases, 7 bases remained unmatched. This CDR3 reads CASSRVAGGVYNEQFF. As DNA, the CDR3 is TGCGCCAGCAGCCGAGTAGCGGGGGGCGTGTACAATGAGCAGTTCTTC.

CDR3 sequence: CASSGSGHTEAFF. In nucleotides, the CDR3 is TGTGCCAGCAGTGGTTCTGGCCATACTGAAGCTTTCTTT. The chain is built from TRBV2 and TRBJ1-1; the D is unclear. The CDR3 is 13 amino acids. V was clipped by 4 bases and J by 5 bases, with 11 bases between them. The germline CDR1 and CDR2 sequences are SNHLY and FYNNEI.

The chain joins TRBV6-5 to TRBJ2-1, with D maybe TRBD2 (5 bases). The CDR3 sequence is 16 residues long. With 0 bases removed from V and 0 bases from J, the gap between germline ends came to 9 bases. Germline V gives CDR1 MNHEY, CDR2 SVGAGI. The CDR3 nucleotides read TGTGCCAGCAGTTACTCGAGAGGAGGCTCCTACAATGAGCAGTTCTTC. It encodes CASSYSRGGSYNEQFF.

The chain uses TRBV7-2 and TRBJ2-1, with TRBD2 matching 7 bases. Germline values: CDR1 SGHTA, CDR2 FQGNSA. This CDR3 is built from 14 residues. J was trimmed by 7 bases and V by 3 bases; bases with no gene match: 6. The CDR3 here is CASSFGGRGNEQFF. CDR3 bases: TGTGCCAGCAGCTTCGGCGGGAGAGGGAATGAGCAGTTCTTC.

The chain has TRBV14 and TRBJ1-1; no clear D gene. Trimming took off 4 bases at V and 1 base at J, with 10 bases between the two ends. CDR1 and CDR2 from the germline V gene are SGHDN and FVKESK. The CDR3 length is 14 residues. In nucleotides, the CDR3 is TGTGCCAGCAGCCTCTTAGACACGAACACTGAAGCTTTCTTT. The encoded protein is CASSLLDTNTEAFF.

The chain uses TRBV27 and TRBJ2-7; TRBD1 might be the D (6 bases). V was clipped by 2 bases and J by 4 bases, with 15 bases between them. Per germline, CDR1 MNHEY and CDR2 SMNVEV (reference sequence). The length of the CDR3 is 15 residues. CDR3 residues: CASSLLDSGPYEQYF. As DNA, the CDR3 is TGTGCCAGCAGTTTACTGGACAGCGGTCCTTACGAGCAGTACTTC.

The J gene is TRBJ2-7, the V gene TRBV11-2; the D is unclear. Germline V gene data show CDR1 as SGHAT and CDR2 as FQNNGV. The germline V and J ends were trimmed by 0 bases and 0 bases, with 6 bases remaining between them. The CDR3 totals 14 residues. The CDR3 sequence is CASSLERSSYEQYF. Here the CDR3 DNA reads TGTGCCAGCAGCTTAGAACGGAGCTCCTACGAGCAGTACTTC.

The gene calls are TRBV4-3 and TRBJ2-3, with 9 bases matching TRBD2. This CDR3 is 17 amino acids long. J lost 2 bases, V lost 0 bases, and 6 bases had no gene match. In germline, CDR1 is LGHNA, CDR2 YSLEER. The chain's CDR3 is CASSQDRRGGLTDTQYF. The DNA for the CDR3 is TGCGCCAGCAGCCAAGATAGGCGGGGGGGACTCACAGATACGCAGTATTTT.

This clone registers medium-sized by frequency. The rearrangement links TRBV7-9 to TRBJ2-7, with D possibly TRBD2 on 5 matching bases. The ends were cut back, 1 base at V and 0 bases at J, with 7 bases in the middle. Germline V gene sequence: CDR1 SEHNR, CDR2 FQNEAQ (reference sequence). The length of the CDR3 is 14 residues. CDR3 bases: TGTGCCAGCAGCTTAGGAGGGAACTCCTACGAGCAGTACTTC. It yields the protein CASSLGGNSYEQYF.

J is TRBJ1-2 and V is TRBV6-6; 7 bases are shared with TRBD1. The CDR3 extends over 14 amino acids. The V and J ends lost 5 bases and 5 bases, in that order; junction bases with no gene match: 8. CDR1 MNHNY and CDR2 SVGAGI come from the germline V gene (reference sequence). CDR3 sequence reads: CASSRRGGRYGYTF. CDR3 bases: TGTGCCAGCAGTCGGAGAGGGGGCAGGTATGGCTACACCTTC.

V is TRBV7-9 and J is TRBJ2-3; 14 nucleotides agree with TRBD2. Germline V gene lookup returns CDR1 SEHNR and CDR2 FQNEAQ (reference sequence). The CDR3 runs to 17 residues. J gave up 2 bases and V 5 bases, and 6 bases lay outside the gene matches. Here the CDR3 reads CASSPGLAGGPTDTQYF. The CDR3 DNA reads TGTGCCAGCAGCCCAGGACTAGCGGGAGGACCCACAGATACGCAGTATTTT.